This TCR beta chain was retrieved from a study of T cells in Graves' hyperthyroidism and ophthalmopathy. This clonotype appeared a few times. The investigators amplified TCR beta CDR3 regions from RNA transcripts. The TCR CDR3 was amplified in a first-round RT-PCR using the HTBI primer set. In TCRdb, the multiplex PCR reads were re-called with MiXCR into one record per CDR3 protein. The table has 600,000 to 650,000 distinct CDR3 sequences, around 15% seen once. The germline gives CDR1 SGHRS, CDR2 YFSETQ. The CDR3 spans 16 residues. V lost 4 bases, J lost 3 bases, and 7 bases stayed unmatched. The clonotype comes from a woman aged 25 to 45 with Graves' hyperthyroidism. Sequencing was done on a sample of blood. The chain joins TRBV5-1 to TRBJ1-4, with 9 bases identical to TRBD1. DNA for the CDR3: TGCGCCAGCAGCCCTTTTGGGGACAGGGCTAATGAAAAACTGTTTTTT. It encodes CASSPFGDRANEKLFF.